These T cell receptor beta chains were read from a single sample in a study of response to subunit inactivated influenza vaccine. Using its own MiXCR run on the RT-PCR reads, TCRdb lists one record per CDR3 protein. Seen here are about 650,000 distinct CDR3 sequences, approximately 14% observed once, and the top ten hold 6.5% to 8%. The starting material was PBMCs from blood, obtained 14 to 15 days before vaccination. The receptors here all came from a man aged 45-60 years who received an inactivated influenza vaccine. Each CDR3 is given with its conserved first and last residue. Fields, in order: CDR3 length, clone size, D gene, V gene, J gene, CDR3 protein, CDR3 DNA. The D gene is left open where the match is weak. Part of the rows lack a size; the others show once, few, many or a class for expanded clones.

>15|.|.|TRBV5-1|TRBJ2-3
CASSFPPESTDTQYF
TGCGCCAGCAGCTTTCCCCCAGAGAGCACAGATACGCAGTATTTT
>15|.|.|TRBV12-3/TRBV12-4|TRBJ2-2
CASLGQLMNTGELFF
TGTGCCAGCCTAGGGCAGCTGATGAACACCGGGGAGCTGTTTTTT
>17|.|TRBD2|TRBV7-8|TRBJ2-1
CASSLARIGLATNEQFF
TGTGCCAGCAGCTTAGCCCGGATAGGACTAGCGACGAATGAGCAGTTCTTC
>15|.|TRBD1|TRBV6-1|TRBJ2-3
CASSIQGARGDTQYF
TGTGCCAGCAGCATACAGGGGGCGCGGGGAGATACGCAGTATTTT
>14|many|.|TRBV5-1|TRBJ1-4
CASSWGRPNEKLFF
TGCGCCAGCAGCTGGGGACGCCCTAATGAAAAACTGTTTTTT
>15|.|.|TRBV7-3|TRBJ1-5
CASSLKKLSNQPQHF
TGTGCCAGCAGCTTAAAAAAGCTGAGCAATCAGCCCCAGCATTTT
>15|.|TRBD2|TRBV27|TRBJ2-3
CASRVTSGRGTTQYF
TGTGCCAGCAGGGTGACTAGCGGGAGGGGAACTACGCAGTATTTT
>14|.|TRBD2|TRBV14|TRBJ2-1
CASSLWRESVEQFF
TGTGCCAGCAGCCTGTGGCGGGAGAGTGTTGAGCAGTTCTTC
>16|.|.|TRBV4-2|TRBJ2-1
CASSQGGREIYNEQFF
TGTGCCAGCAGCCAAGGGGGCAGGGAAATCTACAATGAGCAGTTCTTC
>15|few|TRBD2|TRBV29-1|TRBJ2-1
CSVDRLAGEFRSQFF
TGCAGCGTTGATAGGCTAGCGGGGGAATTTAGAAGTCAGTTCTTC
>17|few|TRBD1|TRBV11-2|TRBJ2-2
CASSLGRTGLFTGELFF
TGTGCCAGCAGCCTCGGCCGGACAGGGCTCTTCACCGGGGAGCTGTTTTTT
>13|few|.|TRBV12-3/TRBV12-4|TRBJ1-2
CASSFPITGGYTF
TGTGCCAGCAGTTTTCCAATTACAGGTGGCTACACCTTC
>15|.|.|TRBV5-1|TRBJ1-1
CASSDSRSGGTEAFF
TGCGCCAGCAGCGACAGTCGGAGTGGTGGGACTGAAGCTTTCTTT
>14|many|.|TRBV6-2/TRBV6-3|TRBJ2-2
CASSRDSGTGELFF
TGTGCCAGCAGCCGGGACTCCGGGACCGGGGAGCTGTTTTTT
>15|few|.|TRBV9|TRBJ2-1
CASSVGTHSYNEQFF
TGTGCCAGCAGCGTAGGTACACACTCCTACAATGAGCAGTTCTTC
>14|few|.|TRBV7-9|TRBJ2-5
CASSSGPYQETQYF
TGTGCCAGCAGCTCGGGACCTTACCAAGAGACCCAGTACTTC
>15|few|.|TRBV12-3/TRBV12-4|TRBJ2-7
CASSPPVSGSYEQYF
TGTGCCAGCAGCCCTCCGGTTTCGGGGTCCTACGAGCAGTACTTC
>12|.|.|TRBV5-4|TRBJ2-3
CASSLKPDTQYF
TGTGCCAGCAGCTTGAAACCAGATACGCAGTATTTT
>16|many|TRBD1|TRBV20-1|TRBJ2-5
CSAPQPLTGVQETQYF
TGCAGTGCGCCCCAACCTCTGACAGGGGTCCAAGAGACCCAGTACTTC
>17|few|TRBD1|TRBV6-5|TRBJ2-2
CASSYPRTGVNTGELFF
TGTGCCAGCAGTTACCCCCGGACAGGTGTGAACACCGGGGAGCTGTTTTTT
>11|few|.|TRBV19|TRBJ2-7
CASRQGDEQYF
TGTGCCAGTAGACAGGGCGACGAGCAGTACTTC
>15|many|TRBD2|TRBV6-2/TRBV6-3|TRBJ2-7
CASSPLSGSSYEQYF
TGTGCCAGCAGTCCGTTGAGCGGGAGCTCCTACGAGCAGTACTTC
>19|few|TRBD2|TRBV27|TRBJ2-1
CASSLFRGLTSGRINEQFF
TGTGCCAGCAGTTTATTTCGCGGTTTAACTAGCGGGAGGATCAATGAGCAGTTCTTC
>14|.|.|TRBV3-1|TRBJ2-7
CASSQGTRTYEQYF
TGTGCCAGCAGCCAAGGGACCAGGACCTACGAGCAGTACTTC
>15|many|.|TRBV20-1|TRBJ2-1
CSASTGQLFYNEQFF
TGCAGTGCTAGCACGGGACAACTATTCTACAATGAGCAGTTCTTC
>15|few|TRBD1|TRBV18|TRBJ2-2
CASSAQGRMTGELFF
TGTGCCAGCTCGGCACAGGGGAGAATGACCGGGGAGCTGTTTTTT
>16|.|TRBD1|TRBV7-2|TRBJ1-1
CASSFTSQGANTEAFF
TGTGCCAGCAGTTTCACCTCCCAGGGGGCCAACACTGAAGCTTTCTTT
>14|.|.|TRBV20-1|TRBJ2-7
CSARRASSFYEQYF
TGCAGTGCTAGGCGTGCGTCTAGCTTTTACGAGCAGTACTTC
>14|.|.|TRBV20-1|TRBJ2-7
CSARDLRLDYEQYF
TGCAGTGCTAGAGATTTACGGCTAGACTACGAGCAGTACTTC
>15|few|.|TRBV30|TRBJ2-5
CAWNSFGLQQETQYF
TGTGCCTGGAACAGTTTTGGACTACAACAAGAGACCCAGTACTTC
>13|.|.|TRBV5-1|TRBJ1-5
CASRVDSGSPQHF
TGCGCCAGCAGGGTTGACAGCGGATCGCCCCAGCATTTT
>16|.|TRBD2|TRBV10-3|TRBJ2-1
CAISETGTSGYNEQFF
TGTGCCATCAGTGAAACCGGGACTAGCGGCTACAATGAGCAGTTCTTC
>13|.|.|TRBV18|TRBJ2-2
CASSPGVTGELFF
TGTGCCAGCTCACCAGGGGTCACCGGGGAGCTGTTTTTT
>16|few|.|TRBV24-1|TRBJ2-3
CATSDRGRMSTDTQYF
TGTGCCACCAGTGATCGGGGACGGATGAGCACAGATACGCAGTATTTT
>13|.|.|TRBV19|TRBJ2-7
CASSITTGMEQYF
TGTGCCAGTAGTATCACAACAGGGATGGAGCAGTACTTC
>13|many|.|TRBV7-3|TRBJ2-5
CASSLVKEETQYF
TGTGCCAGCAGCTTGGTTAAGGAAGAGACCCAGTACTTC
>15|.|TRBD2|TRBV3-1|TRBJ2-1
CASSQNSGGYNEQFF
TGTGCCAGCAGCCAAAATAGCGGGGGATACAATGAGCAGTTCTTC
>14|.|TRBD1|TRBV6-1|TRBJ2-7
CASKPETGGGEQYF
TGTGCCAGCAAGCCGGAGACAGGGGGCGGCGAGCAGTACTTC
>13|.|.|TRBV28|TRBJ2-7
CASRSQSPYEQYF
TGTGCCAGCCGATCCCAGAGCCCCTACGAGCAGTACTTC
>17|few|TRBD2|TRBV27|TRBJ2-7
CASSLYGGGTSSYEQYF
TGTGCCAGCAGTTTATATGGCGGGGGGACCAGCTCCTACGAGCAGTACTTC
>14|few|.|TRBV16|TRBJ1-5
CASSQSGGSQPQHF
TGTGCCAGCAGCCAATCGGGCGGAAGCCAGCCCCAGCATTTT
>16|few|.|TRBV15|TRBJ1-1
CATSRDFRGMNTEAFF
TGTGCCACCAGCAGAGATTTTAGGGGTATGAACACTGAAGCTTTCTTT
>17|.|.|TRBV7-9|TRBJ1-1
CASSSEPPGSMNTEAFF
TGTGCCAGCAGCTCTGAACCGCCGGGGTCGATGAACACTGAAGCTTTCTTT
>13|.|.|TRBV7-9|TRBJ2-1
CASSLGDDQKQFF
TGTGCCAGCAGCTTAGGGGACGACCAGAAGCAGTTCTTC
>18|.|TRBD2|TRBV7-3|TRBJ2-1
CASSAGTSGSFGYNEQFF
TGTGCCAGCAGCGCCGGGACTAGCGGGAGTTTCGGATACAATGAGCAGTTCTTC
>10|few|.|TRBV29-1|TRBJ1-1
CSVTWGEAFF
TGCAGCGTGACGTGGGGTGAAGCTTTCTTT
>14|.|.|TRBV19|TRBJ2-1
CASRRNGDYNEQFF
TGTGCCAGTAGGCGCAATGGGGACTACAATGAGCAGTTCTTC
>14|few|.|TRBV12-3/TRBV12-4|TRBJ2-7
CASSARDTSYEQYF
TGTGCCAGCAGTGCACGGGACACCTCCTACGAGCAGTACTTC
>14|.|.|TRBV10-3|TRBJ1-3
CAISADPTGNTIYF
TGTGCCATCAGCGCGGATCCTACTGGAAACACCATATATTTT
>12|.|.|TRBV2|TRBJ1-6
CASKDSNSPLHF
TGTGCCAGCAAAGACAGCAATTCACCCCTCCACTTT
>16|.|TRBD2|TRBV27|TRBJ2-1
CASSLAWGLPWNEQFF
TGTGCCAGCAGTTTAGCCTGGGGACTACCTTGGAATGAGCAGTTCTTC
>17|.|TRBD2|TRBV4-2|TRBJ2-2
CASSQASGRAYTGELFF
TGTGCCAGCAGCCAAGCGAGCGGGAGGGCCTACACCGGGGAGCTGTTTTTT
>13|few|.|TRBV20-1|TRBJ1-1
CSARDRGGTEAFF
TGCAGTGCTAGAGATAGAGGGGGCACTGAAGCTTTCTTT
>13|few|.|TRBV10-3|TRBJ1-2
CAISESALKGYTF
TGTGCCATCAGTGAGTCCGCCCTAAAAGGCTACACCTTC
>15|many|TRBD2|TRBV28|TRBJ2-5
CASSLAGGFQETQYF
TGTGCCAGCAGTCTAGCGGGGGGGTTCCAAGAGACCCAGTACTTC
>16|few|.|TRBV20-1|TRBJ2-3
CSAPNRLSPSTDTQYF
TGCAGTGCTCCAAATAGACTGTCGCCAAGCACAGATACGCAGTATTTT
>16|.|.|TRBV4-1|TRBJ2-5
CASSQVGRGVLETQYF
TGCGCCAGCAGCCAAGTTGGCAGGGGAGTATTAGAGACCCAGTACTTC
>13|few|.|TRBV12-3/TRBV12-4|TRBJ2-1
CASSFETYNEQFF
TGTGCCAGCAGTTTCGAGACCTACAATGAGCAGTTCTTC
>17|.|.|TRBV15|TRBJ2-1
CATSTAGRPGGYNEQFF
TGTGCCACCAGCACAGCCGGTAGGCCCGGGGGCTACAATGAGCAGTTCTTC
>15|.|TRBD2|TRBV20-1|TRBJ2-7
CSATKAGRVVNEQYF
TGCAGTGCTACTAAAGCGGGAAGAGTAGTCAACGAGCAGTACTTC